Included here is one T cell receptor beta chain sequence, with context. This specimen belongs to a study of blood T cell repertoires in COVID-19. Background on the study: T cells, B-cell-depleted T cells, or PBMCs provided the cDNA or gDNA that served as material.

Here immunoSEQ multiplex PCR was the method, and the copy in TCRdb shows in-frame clones only, minus some. Altogether 300,000 to 350,000 clones are present, roughly 88% being singletons, with the ten largest covering 1.5% to 2%. CDR3 length: 16 residues. V shed 6 bases, J shed 4 bases, and the junction held 7 bases outside the gene matches. From germline, CDR1 is SNHLY and CDR2 FYNNEI. This clonotype was obtained from a woman in her thirties with COVID-19, enrolled during active disease. Sequenced: peripheral blood. The J gene is TRBJ2-1, the V gene TRBV2; TRBD2 matches 12 bases. The CDR3 region is CASRARLAGEYNEQFF. The CDR3 coding sequence is TGTGCCAGCAGGGCCAGACTAGCGGGGGAATACAATGAGCAGTTCTTC.